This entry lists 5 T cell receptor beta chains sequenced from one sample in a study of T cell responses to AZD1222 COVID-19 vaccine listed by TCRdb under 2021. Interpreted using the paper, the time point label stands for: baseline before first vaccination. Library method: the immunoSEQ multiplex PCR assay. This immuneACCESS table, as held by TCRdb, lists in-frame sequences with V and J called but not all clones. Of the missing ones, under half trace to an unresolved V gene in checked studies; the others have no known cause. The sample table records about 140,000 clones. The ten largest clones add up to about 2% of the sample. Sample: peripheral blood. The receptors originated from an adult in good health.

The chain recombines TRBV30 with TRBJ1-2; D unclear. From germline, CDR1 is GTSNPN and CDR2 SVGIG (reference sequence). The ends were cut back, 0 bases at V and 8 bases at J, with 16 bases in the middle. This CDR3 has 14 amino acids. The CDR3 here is CAWSVLGPLAGYTF. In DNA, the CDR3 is TGTGCCTGGAGTGTACTCGGCCCCCTGGCCGGCTACACCTTC.

CDR3 in DNA: TGTGCCAGCCAGTGGGCCACTGAAGCTTTCTTT. The encoded protein is CASQWATEAFF. This rearrangement joins TRBV25-1 to TRBJ1-1; D ambiguous. Germline V gene lookup returns CDR1 MGHDK and CDR2 SYGVNS. V dropped 8 bases and J dropped 4 bases, with 8 bases sitting between them. The CDR3 consists of 11 residues.

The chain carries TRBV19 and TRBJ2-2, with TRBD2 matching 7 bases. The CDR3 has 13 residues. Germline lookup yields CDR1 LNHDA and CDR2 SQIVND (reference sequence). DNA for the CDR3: TGTGCAGCTCAGGGAGGGGTCGCCGGGGAGCTGTTTTTT. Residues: CAAQGGVAGELFF.

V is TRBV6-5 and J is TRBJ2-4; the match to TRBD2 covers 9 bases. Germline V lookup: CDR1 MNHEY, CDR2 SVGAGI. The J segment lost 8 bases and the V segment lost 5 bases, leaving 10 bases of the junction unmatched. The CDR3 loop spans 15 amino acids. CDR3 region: CASSPLAGSGYIQYF. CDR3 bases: TGTGCCAGCAGTCCTCTAGCGGGGAGCGGATACATTCAGTACTTC.

CDR3: CASSLTPGLRNYGYTF. In nucleotides, the CDR3 is TGTGCCAGTAGTCTAACTCCGGGACTGAGGAACTATGGCTACACCTTC. This rearrangement joins TRBV19 to TRBJ1-2, with D maybe TRBD1 (5 bases). This CDR3 contains 16 residues. V was trimmed by 5 bases and J by 2 bases, leaving 18 bases between them. Germline loops: CDR1 LNHDA, CDR2 SQIVND (reference sequence).